This T cell receptor (beta chain) was found in a study of cytomegalovirus exposure and HLA in healthy donors. Broader study findings: The study designated 160 or so TCR beta chains cytomegalovirus-associated. A likely sequencing artifact accounted for one observed cluster of highly shared sequence variants. Sequencing depth across donors, presence/absence analyses assumed, was roughly uniform. About 90% or about 30% of the time was how often most TCR beta V segments were productive, according to an earlier analysis.

This clone was seen a few times. Its matching antigen is unknown. This CDR3 has 17 residues. Germline CDR1 reads MDHEN; CDR2 reads SYDVKM. V was pared by 0 bases and J by 5 bases, with 19 bases between. Use of 60 Vbeta and 13 Jbeta primers characterized the PCR. Profiled with immunoSEQ multiplex PCR; TCRdb holds only in-frame clones, not every one. The sample yields around 140,000 clones, more than 75% seen once. This sequence joins TRBV28 and TRBJ1-2; a possible D gene is TRBD1 (5 bases). This clonotype was sampled from a woman in her forties or fifties in good health and CMV-seropositive. Sequencing was performed on PBMCs. CDR3 sequence: CASSLWTAITNGYGYTF. CDR3 DNA: TGTGCCAGCAGTTTATGGACAGCCATTACGAATGGGTATGGCTACACCTTC.